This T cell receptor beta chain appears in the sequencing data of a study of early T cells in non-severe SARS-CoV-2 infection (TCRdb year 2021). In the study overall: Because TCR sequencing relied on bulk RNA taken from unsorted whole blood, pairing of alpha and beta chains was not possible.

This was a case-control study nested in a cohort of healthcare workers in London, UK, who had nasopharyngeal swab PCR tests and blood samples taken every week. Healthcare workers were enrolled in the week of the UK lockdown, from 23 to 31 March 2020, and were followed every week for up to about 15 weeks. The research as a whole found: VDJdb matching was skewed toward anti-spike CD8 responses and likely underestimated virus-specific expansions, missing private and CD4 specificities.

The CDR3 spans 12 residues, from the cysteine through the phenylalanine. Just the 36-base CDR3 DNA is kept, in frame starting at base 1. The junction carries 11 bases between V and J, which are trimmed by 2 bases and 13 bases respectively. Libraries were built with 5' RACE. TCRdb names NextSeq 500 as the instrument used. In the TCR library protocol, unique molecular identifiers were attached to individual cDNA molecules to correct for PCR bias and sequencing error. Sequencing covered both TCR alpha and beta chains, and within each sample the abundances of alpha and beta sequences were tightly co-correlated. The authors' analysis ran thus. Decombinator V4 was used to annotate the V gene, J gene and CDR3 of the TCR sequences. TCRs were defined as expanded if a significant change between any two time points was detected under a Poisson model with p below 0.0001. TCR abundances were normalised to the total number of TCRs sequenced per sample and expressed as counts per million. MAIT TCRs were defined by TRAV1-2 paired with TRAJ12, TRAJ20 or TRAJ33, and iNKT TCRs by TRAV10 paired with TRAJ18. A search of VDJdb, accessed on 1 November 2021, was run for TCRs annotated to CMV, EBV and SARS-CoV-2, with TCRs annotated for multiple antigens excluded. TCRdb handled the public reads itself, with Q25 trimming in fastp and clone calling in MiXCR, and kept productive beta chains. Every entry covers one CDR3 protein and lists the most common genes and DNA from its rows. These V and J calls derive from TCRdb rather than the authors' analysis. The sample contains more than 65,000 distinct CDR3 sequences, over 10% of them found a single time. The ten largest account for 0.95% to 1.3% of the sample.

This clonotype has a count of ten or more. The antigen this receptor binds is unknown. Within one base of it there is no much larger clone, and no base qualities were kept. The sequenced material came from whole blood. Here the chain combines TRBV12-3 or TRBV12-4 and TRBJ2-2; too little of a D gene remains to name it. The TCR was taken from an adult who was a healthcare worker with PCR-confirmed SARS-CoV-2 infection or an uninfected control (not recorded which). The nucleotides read TGTGCCAGCAGTTTAAGCATCCCCGGGCTGTTTTTT. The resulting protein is CASSLSIPGLFF.